Following are 16 T cell receptor beta chains from one sample sequenced in a study of CD8 T cells in Susac syndrome. When the RNA was reverse transcribed, random hexamers were used with an input of roughly 0.45 to 1 ug. Via MiXCR, TCRdb re-called the immunoSEQ multiplex PCR reads, giving one row per CDR3 protein. The sample lists some 250,000 distinct CDR3 sequences; 90% to 96% were seen once. The material sequenced was CD4+ T cells from PBMCs. These receptors came from a human donor with Susac syndrome.

The rearrangement links TRBV12-3 or TRBV12-4 to TRBJ2-1; TRBD2 matches at 8 bases. The CDR3 is 14 amino acids. The V segment lost 3 bases and the J segment 6 bases; nucleotides outside the gene matches: 4. The CDR3 DNA is TGTGCCAGCAGTTTGGGGACTAGTTTCAATGAGCAGTTCTTC. This translates into CASSLGTSFNEQFF.

V is TRBV27 and J is TRBJ2-3, with 8 bases that match TRBD1. CDR3 size: 15 residues. Germline V gene data show CDR1 as MNHEY and CDR2 as SMNVEV (reference sequence). The V gene end was trimmed by 2 bases and the J gene end by 3 bases; junction bases not matched to a gene: 4. CDR3: CASSLLGQGTDTQYF. The CDR3 DNA follows: TGTGCCAGCAGTTTACTAGGACAGGGTACAGATACGCAGTATTTT.

The rearrangement links TRBV29-1 to TRBJ1-3; D not certain. The CDR3 has 12 residues. With 4 bases removed from V and 6 bases from J, the gap between germline ends came to 10 bases. CDR1 is SQVTM, CDR2 ANQGSEA, per germline. DNA for the CDR3: TGCAGCGTTGGGGTCAGTGAAAACACCATATATTTT. Its translation is CSVGVSENTIYF.

The V gene is TRBV15, the J gene TRBJ2-3; 7 bases are shared with TRBD1. Germline CDR1 is LNHNV and CDR2 is YYDKDF (reference sequence). The CDR3 consists of 15 residues. V gave up 4 bases and J gave up 1 base; unmatched junction bases: 5. CDR3 protein: CATSMGTDGTDTQYF. The CDR3 DNA reads TGTGCCACCAGCATGGGGACAGACGGCACAGATACGCAGTATTTT.

This chain connects TRBV15 to TRBJ2-7, with TRBD1 matching 10 bases. Unmatched junction bases numbered 6, after V lost 4 bases and J lost 3 bases. The germline V gene has CDR1 LNHNV and CDR2 YYDKDF (reference sequence). The CDR3 consists of 15 residues. Here the CDR3 reads CATSTRDRGRYEQYF. Written as DNA, the CDR3 is TGTGCCACCAGCACCAGGGACAGGGGCCGCTACGAGCAGTACTTC.

The chain recombines TRBV18 with TRBJ2-7; 10 bases map to TRBD1. CDR1 is KGHSH, CDR2 LQKENI, per germline. This CDR3 region has 14 residues. V was clipped by 3 bases and J by 5 bases; unmatched bases: 4. The CDR3: CASSPSTGGDEQYF. CDR3 sequence (DNA): TGTGCCAGCTCACCCTCGACAGGGGGCGACGAGCAGTACTTC.

The chain links TRBV20-1 to TRBJ2-5, with D maybe TRBD2 (5 bases). The germline V gene has CDR1 DFQATT and CDR2 SNEGSKA (reference sequence). The CDR3 loop spans 13 amino acids. With 8 bases removed from V and 2 bases from J, the gap between germline ends came to 15 bases. This CDR3 is CSLAGPLQETQYF. Here the CDR3 DNA reads TGCAGTCTAGCCGGACCCCTACAAGAGACCCAGTACTTC.

The chain combines TRBV9 with TRBJ1-4; D remains unclear. Trimming removed 0 bases from V and 7 bases from J, with 13 bases in between. The germline CDR1 and CDR2 sequences are SGDLS and YYNGEE. CDR3 size: 15 residues. CDR3 sequence: CASSVATGSGEKLFF. CDR3 DNA sequence: TGTGCCAGCAGCGTAGCTACTGGTTCTGGTGAAAAACTGTTTTTT.

The chain recombines TRBV4-1 with TRBJ2-7; no reliable D call. The CDR3 has 14 residues. Trimming removed 2 bases from V and 5 bases from J, with 13 bases in between. Germline assignment: CDR1 MGHRA and CDR2 YSYEKL. The CDR3 nucleotides are TGCGCCAGCAGCCAACCCCTCCGACGTAACGAGCAGTACTTC. As protein: CASSQPLRRNEQYF.

This clonotype has just one count. This rearrangement joins TRBV24-1 to TRBJ1-5; a possible D gene is TRBD1 (5 bases). V was shortened by 3 bases and J by 4 bases, with 9 bases between the two germline ends. This CDR3 region has 14 residues. Germline CDR1 is KGHDR and CDR2 is SFDVKD. This chain's CDR3 is CATSDQGPNQPQHF. Here the CDR3 DNA reads TGTGCCACCAGTGATCAGGGTCCGAATCAGCCCCAGCATTTT.

V usage is TRBV4-1 and J usage is TRBJ1-2; TRBD1 is a possible D gene (6 bases). Trimming left V 0 bases short and J 1 base short, with 15 bases between. CDR3 length equals 17 residues. CDR1 is MGHRA and CDR2 is YSYEKL in the germline V gene. Written as DNA, the CDR3 is TGCGCCAGCAGCCAAGATTGGGCTCTGGACAGTAACTATGGCTACACCTTC. Its translation: CASSQDWALDSNYGYTF.

The CDR3: CATSDLRQGGNTGELFF. The CDR3 DNA is TGTGCCACCAGTGATTTACGACAGGGCGGCAACACCGGGGAGCTGTTTTTT. The V and J genes are TRBV24-1 and TRBJ2-2, with 7 bases that match TRBD1. The V gene's germline CDR1 is KGHDR and CDR2 SFDVKD. V trimming: 1 base; J trimming: 2 bases; junction bases outside the gene matches: 6. The CDR3 has 17 amino acids.

The chain couples TRBV28 to TRBJ2-1; D might be TRBD1 (6 bases). The CDR3 sequence is 14 residues long. Germline assignment: CDR1 MDHEN and CDR2 SYDVKM. V gave up 2 bases and J gave up 2 bases, with 7 bases separating them. CDR3 nucleotide sequence: TGTGCCAGCAGTTTACAGGGGACCTACAATGAGCAGTTCTTC. Protein sequence: CASSLQGTYNEQFF. Filled out from reference TRBV28 and TRBJ2-1, the complete variable domain reads DVKVTQSSRYLVKRTGEKVFLECVQDMDHENMFWYRQDPGLGLRLIYFSYDVKMKEKGDIPEGYSVSREKKERFSLILESASTNQTSMYLCASSLQGTYNEQFFGPGTRLTVL.

The chain links TRBV7-6 to TRBJ2-7; the match to TRBD1 covers 8 bases. The V gene's germline CDR1 is SGHVS and CDR2 FNYEAQ. The CDR3 runs to 15 residues. The V segment lost 2 bases and the J segment 4 bases; nucleotides outside the gene matches: 7. CDR3 loop: CASSLRSGGEYEQYF. CDR3 bases: TGTGCCAGCAGCTTAAGGTCAGGGGGCGAGTACGAGCAGTACTTC.

This chain uses TRBV12-3 or TRBV12-4 with TRBJ2-1; TRBD2 agrees at 11 bases. V lost 1 base and J lost 3; bases outside the gene matches: 5. The CDR3 covers 17 residues. The CDR3 spells CASSLEQTSGVYNEQFF. CDR3 DNA: TGTGCCAGCAGTTTAGAACAGACTAGCGGGGTCTACAATGAGCAGTTCTTC.

V is TRBV5-1 and J is TRBJ2-3; D is ambiguous. CDR3 size: 12 residues. Germline V CDR1 and CDR2: SGHRS, YFSETQ. Trimming removed 3 bases at V and 4 bases at J, with 6 bases between. The CDR3 region has the DNA TGCGCCAGCAGCTGGGAATCAGATACGCAGTATTTT. It encodes CASSWESDTQYF.